Below are 16 T cell receptor beta chains sequenced from a single sample in a study of T cell responses to AZD1222 COVID-19 vaccine (dated by TCRdb to the early 2020s). To prepare the library, the immunoSEQ multiplex PCR assay was applied. TCRdb holds this immuneACCESS table with in-frame rearrangements only. Some clones are missing; in checked studies, unresolved V genes explain under half, and the rest has no known cause. The sample profile shows 110,000 or so clones; roughly nine tenths of them were found once. 4.5% of the sample belongs to the ten largest clones. The time point label for this specimen denotes: baseline before first vaccination. Sequencing used peripheral blood, obtained on day 0 of AZD1222 vaccination. The receptor source for this set is an adult in good health.

This sequence joins TRBV7-2 and TRBJ1-5; the D is unclear. CDR3 length equals 16 residues. CDR1 SGHTA and CDR2 FQGNSA come from the germline V gene. V lost 2 bases and J 5 bases, leaving 16 bases between the germline ends. Written as DNA, the CDR3 is TGTGCCAGCAGCTTATATGCTTCGAGAGCTGATCAGCCCCAGCATTTT. The encoded protein is CASSLYASRADQPQHF.

J is TRBJ1-4 and V is TRBV10-3; TRBD1 agrees at 12 bases. The CDR3 is made up of 16 amino acids. Germline assignment: CDR1 ENHRY and CDR2 SYGVKD. The trim removed 6 bases at V and 4 bases at J, leaving 6 bases unmatched. As DNA, the CDR3 is TGTGCCATCAGCTCGGGACAGGGGGCGCTTAATGAAAAACTGTTTTTT. It codes for CAISSGQGALNEKLFF.

The V and J genes are TRBV14 and TRBJ2-7, with unresolved D. The germline V gene encodes CDR1 SGHDN and CDR2 FVKESK. Trimming pared 4 bases from V and 2 bases from J, leaving 9 bases between. This CDR3 is built from 13 residues. Written as DNA, the CDR3 is TGTGCCAGCAGCCGGGGTGACACCTACGAGCAGTACTTC. Translating gives CASSRGDTYEQYF.

The gene calls are TRBV5-4 and TRBJ1-2; the match to TRBD1 covers 7 bases. Looked up from germline, CDR1 is SGHNT and CDR2 is YYREEE (reference sequence). The CDR3 is 16 residues long. With V trimmed by 5 bases and J by 5 bases, 15 bases remained unmatched. The CDR3 nucleotides read TGTGCCAGCAGAGGGTTCCGACAGGGACGGGGATATGGCTACACCTTC. Translated, it gives CASRGFRQGRGYGYTF.

The chain has TRBV11-1 and TRBJ1-2; D ambiguous. This CDR3 is 12 amino acids long. V was pared by 8 bases and J by 1 base, with 8 bases between. Germline values: CDR1 SGHAT, CDR2 FQDESV (reference sequence). Here the CDR3 reads CASREGNYGYTF. The CDR3 DNA sequence: TGTGCCAGCCGGGAGGGTAACTATGGCTACACCTTC.

The J gene is TRBJ1-2, the V gene TRBV7-8; D is unclear. V lost 2 bases, J lost 4 bases, and 8 bases lay in between. In germline, CDR1 is SGHVS, CDR2 FQNEAQ. The CDR3 has 13 residues. CDR3 sequence (DNA): TGTGCCAGCAGCTTACTCGGCCGCTATGGCTACACCTTC. Amino acid sequence: CASSLLGRYGYTF.

The chain recombines TRBV12-3 or TRBV12-4 with TRBJ2-5; possibly TRBD2 for D (5 bases). CDR3 length: 12 residues. V lost 6 bases and J lost 4, with 9 bases in between. CDR3 amino acids: CASRIAGETQYF. In DNA form, the CDR3 reads TGTGCCAGCAGAATTGCGGGAGAGACCCAGTACTTC.

This clone has just a few counts. The rearrangement links TRBV24-1 to TRBJ2-5, with D maybe TRBD2 (6 bases). CDR3 size: 11 residues. From germline, CDR1 is KGHDR and CDR2 SFDVKD. The germline V and J ends were trimmed by 12 bases and 4 bases, with 11 bases remaining between them. CDR3 DNA sequence: TGTGCCTCCCAGGGAGGAGAGACCCAGTACTTC. Encoded protein: CASQGGETQYF.

V and J are TRBV5-1 and TRBJ2-2; D unclear. The CDR3 spans 15 residues. V was trimmed by 4 bases and J by 5 bases, leaving 15 bases between them. Looked up from germline, CDR1 is SGHRS and CDR2 is YFSETQ. The CDR3 DNA sequence: TGCGCCAGCAGCCAGGCCACGACGGGTACCGGGGAGCTGTTTTTT. Its protein product is CASSQATTGTGELFF.

This rearrangement joins TRBV30 to TRBJ1-1; TRBD1 agrees at 10 bases. Germline trimming cut 2 bases from V and 0 bases from J; bases unmatched to any gene: 6. CDR1 GTSNPN and CDR2 SVGIG come from the germline V gene (reference sequence). The CDR3 contains 16 residues. The CDR3 DNA reads as TGTGCCTGGAGTAACCGGGACAGGGGTATGAACACTGAAGCTTTCTTT. This gives the protein CAWSNRDRGMNTEAFF.

J is TRBJ2-2 and V is TRBV24-1, with D possibly being TRBD1 (6 bases). CDR3 length equals 15 residues. Trimming pared 4 bases from V and 0 bases from J, leaving 8 bases between. Looked up from germline, CDR1 is KGHDR and CDR2 is SFDVKD. CDR3 region: CATSEGQANTGELFF. The CDR3 region has the DNA TGTGCCACCAGTGAGGGACAAGCGAACACCGGGGAGCTGTTTTTT.

This clone appeared once. The rearrangement joins TRBV29-1 to TRBJ1-1, with D tentatively TRBD1 (6 bases). Trimming pared 7 bases from V and 1 base from J, leaving 13 bases between. Germline CDR1 is SQVTM and CDR2 is ANQGSEA. This CDR3 region has 13 residues. CDR3 DNA: TGCAGCGCCGGAGGGGGGGGGAACACTGAAGCTTTCTTT. Its translation: CSAGGGGNTEAFF.

This clone has just one count. The chain recombines TRBV4-3 with TRBJ2-3, with 13 bases fitting TRBD2. The CDR3 sequence is 17 residues long. With 4 bases clipped from V and 5 bases from J, the junction kept 9 bases outside the gene matches. CDR1 LGHNA and CDR2 YSLEER come from the germline V gene. The CDR3 region is CASSRSTSGGAEDTQYF. The CDR3 nucleotides are TGCGCCAGCAGCCGGAGTACTAGCGGGGGGGCAGAAGATACGCAGTATTTT.

The chain employs TRBV15 and TRBJ2-3, with 9 bases aligning to TRBD2. Germline lookup yields CDR1 LNHNV and CDR2 YYDKDF (reference sequence). V lost 8 bases and J lost 9; bases outside the gene matches: 9. The CDR3 is made up of 13 amino acids. The CDR3, as DNA: TGTGCCACCCGGATAGCGGGGGTCCAAACGCAGTATTTT. It encodes CATRIAGVQTQYF.

This rearrangement joins TRBV7-9 to TRBJ1-2; TRBD1 aligns across 7 bases. The CDR3 contains 14 residues. V shed 5 bases and J 3 bases; nucleotides not matched to a gene: 6. Germline-derived CDR1 and CDR2 are SEHNR and FQNEAQ (reference sequence). DNA for the CDR3: TGTGCCAGCAGCATCAGGGGGAAGGACTATGGCTACACCTTC. It specifies CASSIRGKDYGYTF.

The chain has TRBV5-8 and TRBJ1-2, with TRBD1 identical over 8 bases. The germline gives CDR1 SGHTS, CDR2 YDEGEE. The CDR3 contains 14 residues. Trimming at V came to 1 base and at J to 3 bases, leaving 2 bases not matched to a gene. Here the CDR3 reads CASSLMDRDYGYTF. DNA of the CDR3: TGTGCCAGCAGCTTGATGGACAGGGACTATGGCTACACCTTC.